The sequence of this T cell receptor (beta chain) was determined in a study of T cells in Graves' hyperthyroidism and ophthalmopathy. As for the study in general: Peripheral blood was taken when the disease was first diagnosed, before any treatment began.

Those patients with uncontrolled infection, other autoimmune disease, pregnancy or lactation were excluded. The diagnostic basis comprised clinical symptoms, serum thyroxine and TRAb, thyroid ultrasound and orbital computed tomography. The germline gives CDR1 SEHNR, CDR2 FQNEAQ (reference sequence). This CDR3 is 13 amino acids long. Trimming removed 1 base at V and 6 bases at J, with 9 bases between. Researchers amplified the TCR beta CDR3 regions from RNA transcripts. TCR CDR3 regions were first amplified by RT-PCR with HTBI primers. TCRdb redid the calling of the multiplex PCR reads with MiXCR, one entry per CDR3 protein. The sample records roughly 660,000 distinct CDR3 sequences, 17% being singletons.

The gene calls are TRBV7-9 and TRBJ1-2; D is undetermined. The specimen sequenced was blood. The TCR comes from a man aged 45 to 65 with Graves' hyperthyroidism. The CDR3 here is CASSLGGLHGYTF. CDR3 coding DNA: TGTGCCAGCAGCTTAGGAGGTCTCCATGGCTACACCTTC.